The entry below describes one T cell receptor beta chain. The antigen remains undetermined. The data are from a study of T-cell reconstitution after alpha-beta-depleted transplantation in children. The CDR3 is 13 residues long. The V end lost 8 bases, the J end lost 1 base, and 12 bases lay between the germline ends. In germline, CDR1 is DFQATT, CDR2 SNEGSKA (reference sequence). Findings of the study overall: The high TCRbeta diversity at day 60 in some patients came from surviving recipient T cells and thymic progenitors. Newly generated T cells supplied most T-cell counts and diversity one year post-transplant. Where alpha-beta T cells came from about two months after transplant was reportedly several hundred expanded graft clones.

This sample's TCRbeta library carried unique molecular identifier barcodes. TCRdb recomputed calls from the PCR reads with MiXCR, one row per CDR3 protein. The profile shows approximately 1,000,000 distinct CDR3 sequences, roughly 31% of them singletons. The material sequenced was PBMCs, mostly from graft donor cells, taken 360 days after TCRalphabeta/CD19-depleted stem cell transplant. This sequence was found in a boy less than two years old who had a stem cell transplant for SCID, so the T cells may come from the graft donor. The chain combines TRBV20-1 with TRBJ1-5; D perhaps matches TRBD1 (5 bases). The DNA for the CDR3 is TGCAGTCCCCTACGACAGAGCAATCAGCCCCAGCATTTT. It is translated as CSPLRQSNQPQHF.